Listed here is a single T cell receptor beta chain. In the source study's methods: Reference gene primers were amplified, and this amplification served to estimate nucleated cell counts. Clones were read by immunoSEQ multiplex PCR, and TCRdb kept only the in-frame ones, dropping some. The V and J calls and clone size are taken from that table; D and trimming were inferred from the DNA. The sample has about 78,000 clones, less than 95% seen once; the top ten hold around 0.93%. The data belong to a study of blood T cell repertoires in COVID-19. In the study overall: Sites in the United States, Italy and Spain provided acute and convalescent COVID-19 samples. PBMCs, B-cell-depleted T cells, or T cells provided the cDNA or gDNA that made up the material.

The CDR3 has 13 amino acids. The ends were cut back, 2 bases at V and 3 bases at J, with 8 bases in the middle. CDR1 and CDR2 from the germline V gene are SGHNT and YYREEE (reference sequence). The specimen sequenced was peripheral blood. The receptor was derived from a woman aged 45-60 years in a cohort sampled during active COVID-19. The chain has TRBV5-4 and TRBJ1-1; D perhaps matches TRBD1 (5 bases). The CDR3 protein is CASSFGRDTEAFF. CDR3 in DNA: TGTGCCAGCAGCTTTGGCAGGGACACTGAAGCTTTCTTT.